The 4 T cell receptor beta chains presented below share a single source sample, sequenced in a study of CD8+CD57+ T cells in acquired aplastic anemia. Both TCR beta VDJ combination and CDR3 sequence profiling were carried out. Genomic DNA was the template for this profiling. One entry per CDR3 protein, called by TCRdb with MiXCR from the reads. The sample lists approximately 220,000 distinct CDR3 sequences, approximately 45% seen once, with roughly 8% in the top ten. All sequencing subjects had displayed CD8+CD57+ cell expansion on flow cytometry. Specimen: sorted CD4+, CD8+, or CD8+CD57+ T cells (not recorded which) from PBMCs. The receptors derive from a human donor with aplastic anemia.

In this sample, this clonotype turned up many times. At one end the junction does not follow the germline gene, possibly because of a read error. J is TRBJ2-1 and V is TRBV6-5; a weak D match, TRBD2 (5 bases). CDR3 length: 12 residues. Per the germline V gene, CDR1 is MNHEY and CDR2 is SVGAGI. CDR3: CASRKTRNEQFF. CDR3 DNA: TGTGCCAGCAGGAAAACTAGGAATGAGCAGTTTTTC.

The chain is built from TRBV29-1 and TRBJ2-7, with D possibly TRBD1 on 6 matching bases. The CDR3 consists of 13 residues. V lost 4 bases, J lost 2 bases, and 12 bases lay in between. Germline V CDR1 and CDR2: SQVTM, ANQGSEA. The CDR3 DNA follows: TGCAGCGTTGGGACAGATGACACCTACGAGCAGTACTTC. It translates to CSVGTDDTYEQYF.

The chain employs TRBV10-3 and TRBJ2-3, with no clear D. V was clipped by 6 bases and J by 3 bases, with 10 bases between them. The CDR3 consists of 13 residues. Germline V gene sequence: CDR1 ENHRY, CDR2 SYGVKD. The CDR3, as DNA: TGTGCCATCAGCGGGCCAACGACAGATACGCAGTATTTT. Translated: CAISGPTTDTQYF.

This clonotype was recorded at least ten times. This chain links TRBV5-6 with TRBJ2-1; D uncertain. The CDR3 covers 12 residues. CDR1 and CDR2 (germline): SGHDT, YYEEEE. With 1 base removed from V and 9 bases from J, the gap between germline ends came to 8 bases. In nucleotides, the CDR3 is TGTGCCAGCAGCTTGTCTAGTGTTGAGCAGTTCTTC. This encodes CASSLSSVEQFF.